These 31 T cell receptor beta chains were all obtained from the same sample, sequenced in a study of T cells after yellow fever vaccination. MiXCR, applied by TCRdb to the 5' RACE reads, yields one record per CDR3 protein. Altogether around 13,000 distinct CDR3 sequences are present, 4.5% to 6% being singletons, with the ten largest covering less than 55%. The sequenced sample was PBMCs, either bulk or a sorted T-cell subset (CD4+, CD8+, memory, or dextramer-sorted; not recorded which), obtained 45 days after the yellow fever booster vaccination. The source is a man aged 25-45 years who received the YFV17D yellow fever vaccine.

This clonotype showed up many times. This rearrangement joins TRBV7-9 to TRBJ2-7; 7 nucleotides line up with TRBD1. The junction had 3 bases not matched to a gene; V was cut back by 2 bases and J by 5 bases. The CDR3 has 13 residues. The germline CDR1 and CDR2 sequences are SEHNR and FQNEAQ (reference sequence). In nucleotides, the CDR3 is TGTGCCAGCAGCTTAAGGACAGGCCACGAGCAGTACTTC. Translated, it gives CASSLRTGHEQYF.

This clonotype appeared many times. The chain links TRBV7-2 to TRBJ2-5; a possible D gene is TRBD2 (5 bases). Trimming cost V 0 bases and J 2 bases, with 7 bases left between them. This CDR3 is 14 amino acids long. Germline V gene lookup returns CDR1 SGHTA and CDR2 FQGNSA. CDR3: CASSLATGQETQYF. The CDR3 coding sequence is TGTGCCAGCAGCTTAGCGACGGGGCAAGAGACCCAGTACTTC.

In this sample, this clonotype turned up many times. The junction departs from the called germline gene at one end, perhaps through a read error. This rearrangement joins TRBV27 to TRBJ1-1; D unclear. Looked up from germline, CDR1 is MNHEY and CDR2 is SMNVEV (reference sequence). The CDR3 extends over 14 amino acids. The CDR3 region is CASSGPVLGTKAFF. CDR3 coding DNA: TGTGCCAGCAGTGGCCCAGTGTTAGGCACTAAAGCTTTCTTT.

The chain employs TRBV2 and TRBJ1-5; D is unresolved. The germline V gene has CDR1 SNHLY and CDR2 FYNNEI. The CDR3 has 14 residues. V gave up 11 bases and J gave up 6 bases, with 20 bases separating them. The CDR3 region has the DNA TGTGCCTTCAGTTTCCCGGAATCTCTTCAGCCCCAGCATTTT. Its protein product is CAFSFPESLQPQHF.

This clonotype occurred many times. The V call is TRBV5-4, the J call TRBJ2-3; the match to TRBD2 covers 14 bases. The CDR3 covers 18 residues. V trimming: 5 bases; J trimming: 0 bases; junction bases outside the gene matches: 8. From germline, CDR1 is SGHNT and CDR2 YYREEE (reference sequence). The CDR3 spells CASSTGTSGSGSTDTQYF. In DNA form, the CDR3 reads TGTGCCAGCAGTACCGGGACTAGCGGGAGTGGGAGCACAGATACGCAGTATTTT.

This clonotype has ten or more counts. The chain joins TRBV5-5 to TRBJ2-2, with D tentatively TRBD2 (5 bases). V shed 1 base and J shed 3 bases, with 16 bases lying between them. The CDR3 runs to 17 residues. In germline, CDR1 is SGHKS, CDR2 YYEKEE (reference sequence). The DNA for the CDR3 is TGTGCCAGCAGCTTGTTCCGCGGAGGTGGGGACACCGGGGAGCTGTTTTTT. Its protein product is CASSLFRGGGDTGELFF.

This clonotype came up many times. The genes are TRBV4-1 and TRBJ2-5, with a possible D match to TRBD1 (5 bases). CDR3 length: 16 amino acids. Germline CDR1 MGHRA, CDR2 YSYEKL. V lost 4 bases and J 2 bases, leaving 17 bases between the germline ends. The CDR3 reads CASSLTPGAAQETQYF. The CDR3, as DNA: TGCGCCAGCAGCCTTACGCCTGGGGCGGCACAAGAGACCCAGTACTTC.

This clonotype was seen ten or more times. The V and J genes are TRBV11-2 and TRBJ2-5; D unclear. Germline CDR1 and CDR2: SGHAT and FQNNGV. The CDR3 totals 11 residues. V dropped 8 bases and J dropped 3 bases, with 7 bases sitting between them. The CDR3 loop reads CASGRKETQYF. The CDR3 nucleotides are TGTGCCAGCGGCAGGAAAGAGACCCAGTACTTC. Based on the CDR3 plus reference TRBV11-2 and TRBJ2-5, the full variable domain is EAGVAQSPRYKIIEKRQSVAFWCNPISGHATLYWYQQILGQGPKLLIQFQNNGVVDDSQLPKDRFSAERLKGVDSTLKIQPAKLEDSAVYLCASGRKETQYFGPGTRLLVL.

This clonotype was counted many times. The chain combines TRBV4-3 with TRBJ2-5, with TRBD2 as a possible D gene (5 bases). This CDR3 is 16 amino acids long. Deletions cut 1 base from V and 5 bases from J, with 17 bases between. Germline values: CDR1 LGHNA, CDR2 YSLEER. The CDR3 here is CASSQGASGRGETQYF. DNA for the CDR3: TGCGCCAGCAGCCAAGGGGCGAGTGGGAGAGGGGAGACCCAGTACTTC.

This clonotype was counted at least ten times. The chain links TRBV20-1 to TRBJ2-5, with D unresolved. The CDR3 loop spans 11 amino acids. Looked up from germline, CDR1 is DFQATT and CDR2 is SNEGSKA (reference sequence). V was pared by 3 bases and J by 3 bases, with 5 bases between. The DNA of the CDR3 is TGCAGTGCTAGCCAGAAAGAGACCCAGTACTTC. This gives the protein CSASQKETQYF.

This clonotype was detected many times. DNA of the CDR3: TGTGCCAGCACCATCCCCGGGAGTGAGCAGTTCTTC. Translating it yields CASTIPGSEQFF. The chain employs TRBV6-2 or TRBV6-3 and TRBJ2-1; perhaps TRBD2 as D (6 bases). The CDR3 loop spans 12 amino acids. Between the trimmed V and J ends, which lost 7 bases and 9 bases, there was a span of 13 bases. Germline CDR1 reads MNHEY; CDR2 reads SVGEGT.

This clonotype came up once. The chain combines TRBV29-1 with TRBJ2-7; TRBD2 matches at 10 bases. Per the germline V gene, CDR1 is SQVTM and CDR2 is ANQGSEA. The CDR3 extends over 14 amino acids. Unmatched junction bases numbered 6, after V lost 7 bases and J lost 0 bases. CDR3 region: CSAESGRDSYEQYF. The CDR3 DNA is TGCAGCGCAGAGAGCGGGAGGGACTCCTACGAGCAGTACTTC.

This clonotype was observed many times. The V gene is TRBV4-2, the J gene TRBJ2-7; 9 bases match TRBD2. Germline V CDR1 and CDR2: LGHNA, YNFKEQ. V dropped 1 base and J dropped 3; count of bases not matched to a gene: 7. CDR3 length: 16 residues. The CDR3 is CASSQVGSGGNYEQYF. Here the CDR3 DNA reads TGTGCCAGCAGCCAAGTCGGGAGCGGGGGGAACTACGAGCAGTACTTC.

This clonotype was counted ten times or more. This chain links TRBV19 with TRBJ1-5; weak D call: TRBD1 (5 bases). Trimming removed 4 bases from V and 7 bases from J, with 11 bases in between. The CDR3 covers 13 residues. The germline gives CDR1 LNHDA, CDR2 SQIVND (reference sequence). For the CDR3, the DNA is TGTGCCAGTAGTAAACAGGAAGACCAGCCCCAGCATTTT. This sequence encodes CASSKQEDQPQHF.

This clonotype has a count of ten or more. In DNA form, the CDR3 reads TGCAGTGCTAGTTCGGGGATGGATGGCTACACCTTC. Its protein is CSASSGMDGYTF. V and J are TRBV20-1 and TRBJ1-2; D not certain. The CDR3 is 12 amino acids. V lost 3 bases, J lost 6 bases, and 11 bases lay in between. Germline V gene lookup returns CDR1 DFQATT and CDR2 SNEGSKA (reference sequence).

This clonotype was counted many times. The rearrangement uses TRBV7-2 and TRBJ1-5; perhaps TRBD1 as D (5 bases). Germline V gene data show CDR1 as SGHTA and CDR2 as FQGNSA. CDR3 length equals 14 residues. Trimming took 5 bases from V and 5 from J, leaving 13 bases between them. The CDR3 nucleotides read TGTGCCAGCAGCAGTAGACAGTTTCATCAGCCCCAGCATTTT. Amino acid sequence: CASSSRQFHQPQHF.

This clonotype is judged medium-sized. The chain couples TRBV20-1 to TRBJ2-3; 7 nucleotides align to TRBD2. The germline CDR1 and CDR2 sequences are DFQATT and SNEGSKA (reference sequence). This CDR3 has 16 amino acids. V was clipped by 4 bases and J by 4 bases; unmatched bases: 14. CDR3 in amino acids: CSAIDLTSTRPDTQYF. The CDR3 DNA is TGCAGTGCTATCGACCTGACTAGCACGAGACCAGATACGCAGTATTTT.

By its share, this clonotype is medium-sized. In DNA, the CDR3 is TGCGCCAGCAGCCAGACCACAGGGAACTCCTACAATGAGCAGTTCTTC. It encodes CASSQTTGNSYNEQFF. The gene calls are TRBV4-3 and TRBJ2-1; weak D call: TRBD1 (6 bases). Looked up from germline, CDR1 is LGHNA and CDR2 is YSLEER. V was trimmed by 3 bases and J by 0 bases, leaving 12 bases between them. This CDR3 spans 16 amino acids.

This clonotype was found many times. The V gene is TRBV11-2, the J gene TRBJ2-7; 8 bases are a match to TRBD1. The CDR3 loop spans 16 amino acids. From germline, CDR1 is SGHAT and CDR2 FQNNGV. V lost 5 bases and J lost 1; bases outside the gene matches: 10. This CDR3 is CASSLSGGAFSYEQYF. CDR3 coding DNA: TGTGCCAGCAGCCTCTCAGGGGGCGCGTTTTCCTACGAGCAGTACTTC.

This clonotype was picked up many times. CDR3 protein: CASSHSSGSPLADTQYF. The DNA for the CDR3 is TGTGCCAGCAGTCACAGTAGCGGGAGCCCTCTGGCAGATACGCAGTATTTT. V and J are TRBV6-6 and TRBJ2-3; TRBD2 matches 9 bases. Germline CDR1 reads MNHNY; CDR2 reads SVGAGI (reference sequence). The trim removed 5 bases at V and 4 bases at J, leaving 13 bases unmatched. This CDR3 region has 17 residues.

The sample holds many counts of this clonotype. This chain links TRBV18 with TRBJ1-1, with a tentative D call TRBD1 (5 bases). The CDR3 is 14 amino acids. V lost 1 base, J lost 3 bases, and 9 bases lay in between. CDR1 KGHSH and CDR2 LQKENI come from the germline V gene. CDR3 nucleotide sequence: TGTGCCAGCTCACCACTTACAGGTTACACTGAAGCTTTCTTT. Protein product: CASSPLTGYTEAFF. Full variable domain (rest looked up from reference TRBV18 and TRBJ1-1): NAGVMQNPRHLVRRRGQEARLRCSPMKGHSHVYWYRQLPEEGLKFMVYLQKENIIDESGMPKERFSAEFPKEGPSILRIQQVVRGDSAAYFCASSPLTGYTEAFFGQGTRLTVV.

This clonotype has at least ten counts. J is TRBJ2-7 and V is TRBV3-1; D possibly corresponds to TRBD1 (5 bases). Germline loops: CDR1 LGHDT, CDR2 YNNKEL (reference sequence). The CDR3 spans 13 residues. V was clipped by 2 bases and J by 2 bases, with 7 bases between them. The CDR3 coding sequence is TGTGCCAGCAGCCAACTGGGGCCCTACGAGCAGTACTTC. It yields the protein CASSQLGPYEQYF.

The table lists this clonotype with many counts. The chain has TRBV20-1 and TRBJ2-1, with D uncertain. The CDR3 is made up of 14 amino acids. Germline CDR1 reads DFQATT; CDR2 reads SNEGSKA (reference sequence). V was pared by 0 bases and J by 4 bases, with 10 bases between. The CDR3 nucleotides read TGCAGTGCTAGAGATGGGTGGCCTTACAATGAGCAGTTCTTC. Translated, it gives CSARDGWPYNEQFF.

This clonotype was seen many times. The CDR3 DNA reads as TGTGCTAGTGGTCCGAATCTAGCGGGAGTTGGGGGTAGAACCTACAATGAGCAGTTCTTC. It is translated as CASGPNLAGVGGRTYNEQFF. The chain has TRBV12-5 and TRBJ2-1; 10 bases map to TRBD2. CDR1 LGHNT and CDR2 FRNRAP come from the germline V gene. The V segment lost 5 bases and the J segment 2 bases; nucleotides outside the gene matches: 18. CDR3 length: 20 residues. The entire variable domain, with the rest obtained from reference TRBV12-5 and TRBJ2-1, is as follows: DARVTQTPRHKVTEMGQEVTMRCQPILGHNTVFWYRQTMMQGLELLAYFRNRAPLDDSGMPKDRFSAEMPDATLATLKIQPSEPRDSAVYFCASGPNLAGVGGRTYNEQFFGPGTRLTVL.

This clonotype occurred many times. The rearrangement joins TRBV7-2 to TRBJ1-3; D is ambiguous. CDR1 is SGHTA and CDR2 is FQGNSA in the germline V gene. This CDR3 has 15 residues. Trimming stripped 2 bases from V and 4 bases from J, with 12 bases between. CDR3 protein: CASSLMAELGNTIYF. CDR3 DNA: TGTGCCAGCAGCTTAATGGCAGAGCTGGGAAACACCATATATTTT.

This clonotype has at least ten counts. The genes are TRBV20-1 and TRBJ1-5; D remains ambiguous. In germline, CDR1 is DFQATT, CDR2 SNEGSKA (reference sequence). The V and J ends lost 5 bases and 2 bases respectively, with 10 bases between them. The CDR3 runs to 13 residues. As DNA, the CDR3 is TGCAGTGCTTCCCTCTTTGGCAATCAGCCCCAGCATTTT. Translating gives CSASLFGNQPQHF.

This clonotype was observed at least ten times. The chain recombines TRBV5-5 with TRBJ2-5; D uncertain. CDR3 length: 13 residues. The germline V gene encodes CDR1 SGHKS and CDR2 YYEKEE (reference sequence). V was pared by 0 bases and J by 7 bases, with 10 bases between. The CDR3 region has the DNA TGTGCCAGCAGCTTGGTTACCCCAGTGACCCAGTACTTC. Translation: CASSLVTPVTQYF.

This clonotype appeared a few times. The junction departs from germline at one end; a sequencing error may be responsible. The gene calls are TRBV3-1 and TRBJ1-2; D not resolved. This CDR3 has 11 amino acids. Germline CDR1 LGHDT, CDR2 YNNKEL (reference sequence). Written as DNA, the CDR3 is TGTGCCAGCAGCCTTGAGGCGGCCCTTCACTTC. Translation gives CASSLEAALHF.

The table lists this clonotype with many counts. This chain uses TRBV27 with TRBJ1-1; D remains ambiguous. Between the trimmed V and J ends, which lost 6 bases and 1 base, there was a span of 9 bases. This CDR3 is built from 13 residues. Germline V gene data show CDR1 as MNHEY and CDR2 as SMNVEV (reference sequence). In DNA form, the CDR3 reads TGTGCCAGCAGGTACAGTCCGAACACTGAAGCTTTCTTT. This sequence encodes CASRYSPNTEAFF.

The rearrangement links TRBV5-4 to TRBJ2-1, with D maybe TRBD2 (6 bases). The CDR3 sequence is 16 residues long. Trimming pared 3 bases from V and 0 bases from J, leaving 13 bases between. Germline V lookup: CDR1 SGHNT, CDR2 YYREEE (reference sequence). CDR3 residues: CASSSFGGVSYNEQFF. The CDR3 region has the DNA TGTGCCAGCAGCTCCTTCGGCGGGGTCTCCTACAATGAGCAGTTCTTC.

The table lists this clonotype with many counts. V gene TRBV20-1 combines with J gene TRBJ2-7; D call uncertain. Germline V lookup: CDR1 DFQATT, CDR2 SNEGSKA (reference sequence). CDR3 length: 13 amino acids. The V end was cut by 6 bases, the J end by 3 bases, with 15 bases between. CDR3 DNA: TGCAGTGCCCAGGAAGGCCTACTCTACGAGCAGTACTTC. Protein sequence: CSAQEGLLYEQYF.